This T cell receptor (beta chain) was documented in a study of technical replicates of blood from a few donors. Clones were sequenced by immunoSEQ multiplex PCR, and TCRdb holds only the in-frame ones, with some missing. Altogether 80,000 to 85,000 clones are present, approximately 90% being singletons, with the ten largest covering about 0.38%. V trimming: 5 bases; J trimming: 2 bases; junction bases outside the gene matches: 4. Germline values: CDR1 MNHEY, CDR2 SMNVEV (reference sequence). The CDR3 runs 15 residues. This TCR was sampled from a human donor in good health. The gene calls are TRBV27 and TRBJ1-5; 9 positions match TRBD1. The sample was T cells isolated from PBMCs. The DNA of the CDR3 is TGTGCCAGCAGTCCTCGGACAGGGGGCAATCAGCCCCAGCATTTT. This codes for CASSPRTGGNQPQHF.